Shown below are 8 T cell receptor beta chains from a single sample sequenced in a study of T cell changes during pregnancy in multiple sclerosis. The assay was immunoSEQ multiplex PCR, and TCRdb's table has in-frame clones only and misses some. The data hold approximately 100,000 clones, with around nine tenths observed a single time. The sample consisted of peripheral blood, taken after pregnancy. These receptors were collected from a female donor with multiple sclerosis, enrolled in a pregnancy study.

This chain uses TRBV19 with TRBJ1-6; a weak D match, TRBD1 (6 bases). CDR3 size: 14 residues. From germline, CDR1 is LNHDA and CDR2 SQIVND (reference sequence). V lost 5 bases, J lost 8 bases, and 13 bases lay in between. The chain's CDR3 is CASSSRQEYSPLHF. The CDR3 nucleotides read TGTGCCAGTAGTTCGAGACAGGAATATTCACCCCTCCACTTT.

The chain is built from TRBV18 and TRBJ2-1; 7 bases line up with TRBD1. Per the germline V gene, CDR1 is KGHSH and CDR2 is LQKENI. V shed 3 bases, J shed 6 bases, and the junction held 11 bases outside the gene matches. The length of the CDR3 is 16 residues. CDR3 bases: TGTGCCAGCTCACCCTACGACAGGGCCCTTTTCAATGAGCAGTTCTTC. Protein sequence: CASSPYDRALFNEQFF.

Only one count was recorded for this clone. This chain joins TRBV16 and TRBJ2-7, with a weak D call TRBD2 (6 bases). This CDR3 spans 14 amino acids. V was trimmed by 3 bases and J by 2 bases, leaving 11 bases between them. Germline CDR1 KGHSY, CDR2 FQNENV. CDR3 DNA: TGTGCCAGCAGCCAGACCGGGAGCCCCTACGAGCAGTACTTC. Residues: CASSQTGSPYEQYF.

The chain combines TRBV7-8 with TRBJ1-4, with D perhaps TRBD1 (6 bases). This CDR3 has 15 residues. In germline, CDR1 is SGHVS, CDR2 FQNEAQ. Deletions cut 5 bases from V and 0 bases from J, with 10 bases between. The DNA for the CDR3 is TGTGCCAGCAGCCAGCGGACAGCAACTAATGAAAAACTGTTTTTT. It is translated as CASSQRTATNEKLFF.

The rearrangement joins TRBV27 to TRBJ1-4; a possible D gene is TRBD1 (5 bases). Germline V CDR1 and CDR2: MNHEY, SMNVEV (reference sequence). CDR3 size: 15 residues. V dropped 6 bases and J dropped 8 bases, with 19 bases sitting between them. The CDR3 bases are TGTGCCAGCAGCTCATCCGGGAGGGGCAGGGAAAAACTGTTTTTT. Translation gives CASSSSGRGREKLFF.

V and J are TRBV5-1 and TRBJ2-3; 10 positions agree with TRBD2. The CDR3 runs 15 residues. J gave up 4 bases and V 1 base, and 3 bases lay outside the gene matches. Germline V gives CDR1 SGHRS, CDR2 YFSETQ. The DNA for the CDR3 is TGCGCCAGCAGCTTGAGACTAGCGGGTGCAGATACGCAGTATTTT. Residues: CASSLRLAGADTQYF.

The chain has TRBV5-1 and TRBJ1-1, with a tentative D call TRBD1 (5 bases). Between the trimmed V and J ends, which lost 7 bases and 1 base, there was a span of 8 bases. This CDR3 is built from 12 residues. Looked up from germline, CDR1 is SGHRS and CDR2 is YFSETQ. CDR3 protein: CASGHRNTEAFF. DNA for the CDR3: TGCGCCAGCGGACATCGGAACACTGAAGCTTTCTTT. Complete variable domain (other parts from reference TRBV5-1 and TRBJ1-1): KAGVTQTPRYLIKTRGQQVTLSCSPISGHRSVSWYQQTPGQGLQFLFEYFSETQRNKGNFPGRFSGRQFSNSRSEMNVSTLELGDSALYLCASGHRNTEAFFGQGTRLTVV.

The chain recombines TRBV7-9 with TRBJ2-7; perhaps TRBD1 as D (9 bases). V lost 5 bases, J lost 3 bases, and 20 bases lay in between. The CDR3 covers 16 residues. Germline V gives CDR1 SEHNR, CDR2 FQNEAQ (reference sequence). Here the CDR3 reads CASSPSGGTGNYEQYF. The CDR3 DNA sequence: TGTGCCAGCAGCCCCTCGGGGGGGACAGGGAACTACGAGCAGTACTTC.